This T cell receptor beta chain emerged from a study of T cells in Graves' hyperthyroidism and ophthalmopathy (dated by TCRdb to 2018 to 2020). For the study in its entirety: Peripheral blood was sampled at the time of initial diagnosis, prior to any treatment. TCR V-J signatures able to tell the groups apart were searched for in a discovery cohort of 90 to 100 patients, of whom more than 40 had Graves' ophthalmopathy and 55 to 65 had stable Graves' hyperthyroidism. Prospective prediction of ophthalmopathy was tested in an independent validation cohort of fewer than 20 hyperthyroidism patients and around 16 patients who later progressed to ophthalmopathy. For training and testing, the 100 or so patients in the discovery cohort were randomly divided in a 7:3 ratio. Thyroid tissue and blood T-cell repertoires from about six Graves' hyperthyroidism patients were also compared in the study. Once sampling was done, hyperthyroidism patients were given methimazole at a starting dose of 30 mg daily, whereas ophthalmopathy patients were given high-dose intravenous methylprednisolone. The paper describes TCR Vbeta CDR3 sequencing of 135 peripheral blood samples, made up of 40 to 45 ophthalmopathy patients, roughly 72 hyperthyroidism patients and roughly 17 progressor patients. Findings and caveats that apply to the study as a whole: No statistical method was used to fix the sample size in advance, and group allocation was not hidden from the investigators. Most expanded thyroid clonotypes (frequency above 0.001) were also detected in blood, a finding suggesting that blood repertoires may reflect thyroid immune responses. In validation, progression to ophthalmopathy was predicted by the model with roughly 71% sensitivity and roughly 76% specificity, a median of approximately 7.1 months before onset. Ophthalmopathy was separated from stable hyperthyroidism by a 13 V-J signature model, with approximately 86% sensitivity and around 81% specificity obtained in cross-validation and 80%/75% obtained in testing.

A patient counted as having stable Graves' hyperthyroidism if no progression to ophthalmopathy occurred over 18 months of follow-up. Hyperthyroidism patients were aged 18 to 65 years and newly diagnosed, with disease duration of less than 2 months. Exclusion was applied to patients with uncontrolled infections, other autoimmune diseases, pregnancy or lactation. Diagnoses were established on the basis of clinical symptoms, serum thyroxine and TRAb, thyroid ultrasound, and orbital computed tomography. PBMCs were separated from 7.5 to 10 ml of fresh peripheral blood using Ficoll-Paque density gradient centrifugation. Total RNA was extracted with Trizol reagent, and quality was checked on an Agilent 2100 Bioanalyzer. TCR beta CDR3 regions were amplified from RNA transcripts. A first-round RT-PCR of the TCR CDR3 used the HTBI primer set with the Qiagen OneStep RT-PCR kit. A second multiplex PCR round built the libraries, followed by size selection and purification. Paired-end sequencing of the libraries was performed with 100 bp reads on an Illumina HiSeq2000. Regarding the original processing steps: SOAPnuke was used to process the raw data, throwing out any read that contained adapters or uncalled bases, had a mean Phred below 15, or lacked an exact constant-primer or identifier match. COPE v1.2.5 was used to merge the high-quality paired reads, and each unique nucleotide sequence was defined as a clonotype. MiTCR v1.1 was used to align the clonotypes against IMGT TRBV, TRBD and TRBJ reference segments. Analysis was restricted to V-J combinations with a frequency above 0.0001, which covered 99% to 99.2% of repertoires. The TCS score was defined as F50 (clonal expansion) divided by E x V (chaos), with BLOSUM62-based TCRdist calculated between CDR3 peptides within each V-J. Welch's t-statistics and random forest reduced 500 to 550 V-J features to under 15, which were used in a naive Bayes classifier (R e1071). The similarity between thyroid and blood repertoires was quantified using the Morisita-Horn index. TCRdb redid the processing of the public reads, applying fastp at Q25 and MiXCR, and retained in-frame beta chains. For every CDR3 protein sequence, its rows merge into one entry that carries the most common genes and DNA. None of the V and J calls come from the authors' own analysis; TCRdb made them. This sample holds around 720,000 distinct CDR3 sequences; under 45% were observed only once. Of the sample, around 29% is held by the ten largest clones.

Only one count was recorded for this clonotype. Its specific antigen is unknown. There are no base qualities to consult, and no much larger clone falls within one base. One read alone is weak evidence. For CDR1 and CDR2, the germline V gene lists SQVTM and ANQGSEA. CDR3 length: 13 amino acids, cysteine to phenylalanine. Just CDR3 DNA is preserved here, 39 bases in frame from base 1. V trim: 3 bases; J trim: 1 base; unmatched bases: 2. The source of this sequence is a middle-aged woman with Graves' hyperthyroidism. The sequence is built from TRBV29-1 and TRBJ1-1, and 7 junctional nucleotides match TRBD1. Material for sequencing was blood. The bases read TGCAGCGTTGACGGACAGGCGAACACTGAAGCTTTCTTT. This codes for CSVDGQANTEAFF.